This T cell receptor beta chain was identified in a study of T-cell memory formation after mild COVID-19 (dated by TCRdb to the early 2020s). Broadly, across the study: Most TCR sequence clusters were specific to one of the two donors. In a couple of donors, T-cell clones that expanded and contracted after mild COVID-19 were tracked by sequencing TCRalpha and TCRbeta repertoires over time. The cohort was made up of two young adult volunteers, one female and one male, who were previously healthy.

Ficoll-Paque density gradient centrifugation was the method used to isolate PBMCs. Turning to this clonotype: Its antigen is still unknown. Base qualities were left out, and no much larger clone turns up one base away.

What the authors observed across the whole study: From day 15 to 85, contracting clones showed balanced CD4/CD8 phenotypes, whereas a second wave of clones that expanded from day 15 to 37 leaned towards CD4+. Some responding clones were detected in pre-infection memory, which suggested that pre-existing cross-reactive memory T cells had joined the SARS-CoV-2 response. SARS-CoV-2 specificity was not confirmed for the second-wave clones peaking on day 37. Only two mild cases were covered by the study, and larger cohorts that include severe cases with pre-infection samples were considered necessary. Contracting CD4+ clones appeared mostly in the CM and EM memory subsets, whereas CD8+ clones were enriched in EMRA.

The sample was run on an Illumina NovaSeq 6000. TCRalpha and TCRbeta cDNA libraries were built by 5'RACE with constant-segment primers, adding sample barcodes and unique molecular identifiers. RNA was extracted from every sample with Trizol reagent. Library amplification was performed in two PCR steps, and a second sample barcode and Illumina TruSeq adapters were introduced in the second step. Libraries were sequenced on an Illumina NovaSeq with 2 x 150 bp paired-end reads. Under the source paper's analysis protocol: The reads were demultiplexed and collapsed into UMI-guided consensus sequences using migec v1.2.7. Using mixcr v2.1.11, the UMI consensuses were aligned to TRA and TRB V and J templates and assembled into clonotypes. Clonotypes were classified as expanded or contracted when called significant by both edgeR and NoisET, with noise models trained on biological replicates. For edgeR calls, a false discovery rate-adjusted p below 0.01 and a log2 fold-change threshold of 1 were applied. As an exploratory analysis of dynamics, max-normalized trajectories of the 1000 most abundant clonotypes were examined by PCA with hierarchical clustering. Each responding clone was given a CD4 or CD8 phenotype based on the CD4+ and CD8+ repertoires, which had been sequenced separately. TCRdb trimmed public reads at Q25 via fastp, called clones via MiXCR and kept in-frame beta chains. Under each unique CDR3 protein, matching rows form one entry showing the most common genes and DNA. The V and J calls and clone size come from TCRdb's table, not from the authors' own analysis. The sample has approximately 580,000 distinct CDR3 sequences on record, around 21% of them singletons. Around 12% of the sample is in the top ten clones.

CDR1 KGHSH and CDR2 LQKENI were looked up in the germline V gene. V loses 2 bases, J loses 5 bases, and the germline ends lie 18 bases apart. The CDR3 runs 16 amino acids, cysteine and phenylalanine included. The only DNA kept is the CDR3, 48 bases in frame from the first base. Sequencing used PBMCs or a T cell subset sorted from them (not recorded which). The sequence joins TRBV18 to TRBJ1-1, with the identity of the D gene unclear. The origin of this receptor is an adult woman who had mild COVID-19 (a few samples of this study predate the infection). The sample titles of this study are shuffled in the database, so cell type and time point are left out; the donor was told from shared clones. At the DNA level, the sequence is TGTGCCAGCTCACCAGATATGGTCACCGCCCGGACTGAAGCTTTCTTT. This codes for CASSPDMVTARTEAFF.